This TCR beta chain was recorded in a study of radiation and T cells in renal cell carcinoma. Comment on this clone: Its cognate antigen is unknown.

TCRdb's table, derived via immunoSEQ multiplex PCR, lists solely in-frame clones and lacks some. The sample records 140,000 or so clones, around 88% being singletons. V lost 8 bases and J 5 bases, leaving 13 bases between the germline ends. Germline lookup yields CDR1 MDHEN and CDR2 SYDVKM. The CDR3 has 13 residues. Overall study findings and caveats: Pretreatment tumor biopsies were lacking, so baseline clonotypes are unknown.

Described time point: blood 4 weeks post-SBRT, at nephrectomy. As for treatment: 15 Gy SBRT to primary tumor, nephrectomy 4 weeks later. This sequence joins TRBV28 and TRBJ1-5; D unclear. The origin of this receptor is a woman in her forties or fifties with renal cell carcinoma. The input for sequencing was blood, taken from a patient whose treatment included radiotherapy and nephrectomy. CDR3 in DNA: TGTGCCAGCCTTGAAGGGTTGGATCAGCCCCAGCATTTT. It is translated as CASLEGLDQPQHF.